This record looks at one T cell receptor beta chain sequence and its context. Germline assignment: CDR1 MGHRA and CDR2 YSYEKL. The CDR3 length is 16 residues. The V end was cut by 6 bases, the J end by 2 bases, with 16 bases between. The record originates from a study of blood T cell repertoires in COVID-19. Study-level information: Specimens from acute and convalescent COVID-19 originated in the United States, Italy and Spain.

Original processing notes: Nucleated cell counts were estimated from reference gene primer amplification. The repertoire was sequenced with immunoSEQ multiplex PCR; TCRdb's copy has only in-frame clones and lacks some. The DNA gave D and trimming, while V, J and clone size come from that table. In the table there are about 200,000 clones, roughly 89% of which are singletons. Sequencing was carried out using peripheral blood. V gene TRBV4-1 combines with J gene TRBJ2-2, with D perhaps TRBD2 (6 bases). This clonotype originated in a man aged 60 to 69 who had recovered from COVID-19. Here the CDR3 reads CASRTLGGANTGELFF. CDR3 coding DNA: TGCGCCAGCAGGACTCTTGGAGGGGCCAACACCGGGGAGCTGTTTTTT.